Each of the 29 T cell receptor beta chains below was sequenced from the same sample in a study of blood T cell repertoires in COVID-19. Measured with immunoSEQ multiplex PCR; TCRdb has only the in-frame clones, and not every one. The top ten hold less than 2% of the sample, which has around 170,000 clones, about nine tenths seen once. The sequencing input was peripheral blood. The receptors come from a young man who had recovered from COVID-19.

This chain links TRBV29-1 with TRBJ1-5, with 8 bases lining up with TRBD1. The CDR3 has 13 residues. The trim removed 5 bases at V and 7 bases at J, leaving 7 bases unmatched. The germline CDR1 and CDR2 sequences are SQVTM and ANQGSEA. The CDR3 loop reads CSVTGQGGQPQHF. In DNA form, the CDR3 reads TGCAGCGTTACTGGACAGGGTGGACAGCCCCAGCATTTT.

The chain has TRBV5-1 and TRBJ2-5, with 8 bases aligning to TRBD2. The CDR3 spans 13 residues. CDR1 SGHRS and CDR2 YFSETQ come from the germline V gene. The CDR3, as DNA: TGCGGGTCGAATAGCGGGGAAAGGGAGACCCAGTACTTC. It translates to CGSNSGERETQYF.

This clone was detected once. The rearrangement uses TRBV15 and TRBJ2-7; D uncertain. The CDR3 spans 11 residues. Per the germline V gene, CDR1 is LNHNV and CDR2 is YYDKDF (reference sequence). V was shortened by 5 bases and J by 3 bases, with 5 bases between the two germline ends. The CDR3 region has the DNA TGTGCCACCAGCCCGGGCTACGAGCAGTACTTC. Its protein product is CATSPGYEQYF.

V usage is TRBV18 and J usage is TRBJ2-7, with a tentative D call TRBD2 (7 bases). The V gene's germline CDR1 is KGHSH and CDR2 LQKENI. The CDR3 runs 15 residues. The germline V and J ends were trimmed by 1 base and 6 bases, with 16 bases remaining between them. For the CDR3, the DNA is TGTGCCAGCTCACCACGAATACAGGGCGGGAGCGAGCAGTACTTC. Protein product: CASSPRIQGGSEQYF.

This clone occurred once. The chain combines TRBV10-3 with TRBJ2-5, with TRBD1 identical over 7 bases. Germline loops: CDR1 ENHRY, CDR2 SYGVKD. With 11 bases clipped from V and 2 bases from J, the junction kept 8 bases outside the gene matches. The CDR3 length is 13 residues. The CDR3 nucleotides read TGTGCCGGCAGGGACAGTGCACAAGAGACCCAGTACTTC. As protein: CAGRDSAQETQYF.

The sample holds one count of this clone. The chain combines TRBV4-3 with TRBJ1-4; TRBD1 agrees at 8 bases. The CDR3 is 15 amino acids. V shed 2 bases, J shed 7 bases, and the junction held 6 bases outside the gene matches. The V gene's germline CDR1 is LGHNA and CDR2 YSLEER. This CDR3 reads CASSQTGTGGEKLFF. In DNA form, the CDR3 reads TGCGCCAGCAGCCAAACCGGGACAGGAGGTGAAAAACTGTTTTTT.

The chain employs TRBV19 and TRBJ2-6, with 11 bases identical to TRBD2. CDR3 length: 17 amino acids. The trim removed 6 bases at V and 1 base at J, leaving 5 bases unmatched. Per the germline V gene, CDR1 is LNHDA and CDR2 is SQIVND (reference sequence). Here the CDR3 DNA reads TGTGCCAGTAGGCCGGGACTAGCGGATTCTGGGGCCAACGTCCTGACTTTC. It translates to CASRPGLADSGANVLTF.

The CDR3 is CASSGRGGGTDTQYF. The CDR3 nucleotides are TGTGCCAGCAGTGGTCGAGGGGGCGGGACAGATACGCAGTATTTT. The V and J genes are TRBV28 and TRBJ2-3; 7 nucleotides agree with TRBD1. The CDR3 is 15 amino acids. V gave up 5 bases and J gave up 3 bases; unmatched junction bases: 8. CDR1 and CDR2 (germline): MDHEN, SYDVKM. Full variable domain (remainder filled in from reference TRBV28 and TRBJ2-3): DVKVTQSSRYLVKRTGEKVFLECVQDMDHENMFWYRQDPGLGLRLIYFSYDVKMKEKGDIPEGYSVSREKKERFSLILESASTNQTSMYLCASSGRGGGTDTQYFGPGTRLTVL.

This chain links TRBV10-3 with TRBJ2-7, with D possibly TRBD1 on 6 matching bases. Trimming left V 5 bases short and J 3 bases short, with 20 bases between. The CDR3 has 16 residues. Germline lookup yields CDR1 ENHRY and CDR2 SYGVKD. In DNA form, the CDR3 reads TGTGCCATCAGTACGGACAGATGGGGGACAAACTACGAGCAGTACTTC. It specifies CAISTDRWGTNYEQYF.

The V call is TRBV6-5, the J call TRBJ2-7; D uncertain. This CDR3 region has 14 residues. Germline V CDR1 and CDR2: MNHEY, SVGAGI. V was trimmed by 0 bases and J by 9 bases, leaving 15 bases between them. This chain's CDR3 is CASSYSETSSAQYF. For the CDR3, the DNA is TGTGCCAGCAGTTACTCGGAGACTTCCTCTGCGCAGTACTTC.

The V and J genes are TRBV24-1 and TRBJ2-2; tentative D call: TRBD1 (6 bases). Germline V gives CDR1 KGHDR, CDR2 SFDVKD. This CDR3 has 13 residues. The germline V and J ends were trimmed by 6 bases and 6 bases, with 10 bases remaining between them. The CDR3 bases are TGTGCCACCAGTCTACAGGGATCCGGGGAGCTGTTTTTT. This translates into CATSLQGSGELFF.

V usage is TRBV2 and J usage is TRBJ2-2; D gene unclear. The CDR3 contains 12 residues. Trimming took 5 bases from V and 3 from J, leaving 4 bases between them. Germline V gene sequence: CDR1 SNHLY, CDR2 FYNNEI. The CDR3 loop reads CASSTHTGELFF. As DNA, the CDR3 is TGTGCCAGCAGTACACACACCGGGGAGCTGTTTTTT.

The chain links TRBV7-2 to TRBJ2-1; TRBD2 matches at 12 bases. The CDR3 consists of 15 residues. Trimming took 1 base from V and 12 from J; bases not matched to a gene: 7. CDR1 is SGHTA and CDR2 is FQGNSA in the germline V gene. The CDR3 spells CASSLGLAGGPWQFF. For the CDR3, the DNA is TGTGCCAGCAGCTTAGGGCTAGCGGGAGGGCCTTGGCAGTTCTTC.

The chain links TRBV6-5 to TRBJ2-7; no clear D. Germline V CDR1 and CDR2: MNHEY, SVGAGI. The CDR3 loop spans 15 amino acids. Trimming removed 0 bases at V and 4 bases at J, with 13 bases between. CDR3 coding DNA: TGTGCCAGCAGTTACTCGAACAGCCCTACTTACGAGCAGTACTTC. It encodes CASSYSNSPTYEQYF.

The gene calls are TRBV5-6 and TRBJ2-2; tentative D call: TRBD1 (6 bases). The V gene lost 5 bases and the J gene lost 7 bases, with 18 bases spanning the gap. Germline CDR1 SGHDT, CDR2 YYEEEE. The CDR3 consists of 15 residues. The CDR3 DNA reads TGTGCCAGCAGTCCCCCTAACAGGGTCGGCGGGGAGCTGTTTTTT. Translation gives CASSPPNRVGGELFF.

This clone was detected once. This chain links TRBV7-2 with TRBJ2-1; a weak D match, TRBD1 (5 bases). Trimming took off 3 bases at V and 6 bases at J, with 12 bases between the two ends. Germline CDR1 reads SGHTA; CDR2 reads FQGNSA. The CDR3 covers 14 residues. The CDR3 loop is CASSFLGVRNEQFF. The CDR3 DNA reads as TGTGCCAGCAGCTTTCTAGGGGTCCGCAATGAGCAGTTCTTC.

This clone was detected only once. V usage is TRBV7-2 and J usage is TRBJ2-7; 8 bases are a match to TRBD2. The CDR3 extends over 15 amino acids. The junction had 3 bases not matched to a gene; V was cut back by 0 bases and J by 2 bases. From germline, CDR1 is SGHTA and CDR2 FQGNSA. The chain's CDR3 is CASSLALAGTYEQYF. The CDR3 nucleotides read TGTGCCAGCAGCTTAGCCTTAGCGGGAACCTACGAGCAGTACTTC.

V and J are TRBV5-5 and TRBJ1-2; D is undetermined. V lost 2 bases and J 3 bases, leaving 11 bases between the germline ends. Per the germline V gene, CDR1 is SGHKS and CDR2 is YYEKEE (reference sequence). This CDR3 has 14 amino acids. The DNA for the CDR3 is TGTGCCAGCAGCTTTGGTGAGGGCCACTATGGCTACACCTTC. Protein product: CASSFGEGHYGYTF. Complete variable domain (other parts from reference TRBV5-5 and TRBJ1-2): DAGVTQSPTHLIKTRGQQVTLRCSPISGHKSVSWYQQVLGQGPQFIFQYYEKEERGRGNFPDRFSARQFPNYSSELNVNALLLGDSALYLCASSFGEGHYGYTFGSGTRLTVV.

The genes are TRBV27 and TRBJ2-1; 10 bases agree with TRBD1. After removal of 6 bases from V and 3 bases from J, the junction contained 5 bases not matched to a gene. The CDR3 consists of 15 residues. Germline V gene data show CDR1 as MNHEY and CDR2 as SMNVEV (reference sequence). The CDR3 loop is CASSPGTGVYNEQFF. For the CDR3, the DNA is TGTGCCAGCAGCCCCGGGACAGGGGTCTACAATGAGCAGTTCTTC.

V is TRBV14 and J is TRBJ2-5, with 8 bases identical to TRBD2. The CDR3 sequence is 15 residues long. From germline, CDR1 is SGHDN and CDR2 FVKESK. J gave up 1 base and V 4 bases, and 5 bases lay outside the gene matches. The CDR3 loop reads CASSRGTSPQETQYF. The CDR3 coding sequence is TGTGCCAGCAGCCGGGGGACTAGTCCCCAAGAGACCCAGTACTTC.

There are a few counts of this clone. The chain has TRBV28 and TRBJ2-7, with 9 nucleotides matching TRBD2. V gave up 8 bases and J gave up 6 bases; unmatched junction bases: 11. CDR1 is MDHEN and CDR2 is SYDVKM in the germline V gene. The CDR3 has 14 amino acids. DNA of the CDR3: TGTGCCAGCGGAACCGTAGCGGGAGAAGCCGAGCAGTACTTC. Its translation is CASGTVAGEAEQYF. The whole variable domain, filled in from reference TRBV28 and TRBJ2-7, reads DVKVTQSSRYLVKRTGEKVFLECVQDMDHENMFWYRQDPGLGLRLIYFSYDVKMKEKGDIPEGYSVSREKKERFSLILESASTNQTSMYLCASGTVAGEAEQYFGPGTRLTVT.

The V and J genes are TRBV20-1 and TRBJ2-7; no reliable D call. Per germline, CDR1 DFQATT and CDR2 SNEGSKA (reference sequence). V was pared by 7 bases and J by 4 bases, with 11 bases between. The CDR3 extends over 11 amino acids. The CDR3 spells CSVPQYYEQYF. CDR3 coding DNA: TGCAGTGTTCCACAATATTACGAGCAGTACTTC.

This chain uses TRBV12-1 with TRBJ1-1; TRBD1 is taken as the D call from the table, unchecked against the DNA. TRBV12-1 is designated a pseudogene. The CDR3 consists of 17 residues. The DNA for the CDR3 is TGTGCCAGCAGCTTTTGGGCCACAAAATCCATGAACACTGAAGCTTTCTTT. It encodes CASSFWATKSMNTEAFF.

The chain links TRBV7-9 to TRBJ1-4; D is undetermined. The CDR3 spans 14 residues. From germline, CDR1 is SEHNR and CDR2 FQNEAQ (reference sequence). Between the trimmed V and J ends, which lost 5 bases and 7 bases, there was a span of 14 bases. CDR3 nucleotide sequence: TGTGCCAGCAGCCCTGACACTTCCTTTGAAAAACTGTTTTTT. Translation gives CASSPDTSFEKLFF.

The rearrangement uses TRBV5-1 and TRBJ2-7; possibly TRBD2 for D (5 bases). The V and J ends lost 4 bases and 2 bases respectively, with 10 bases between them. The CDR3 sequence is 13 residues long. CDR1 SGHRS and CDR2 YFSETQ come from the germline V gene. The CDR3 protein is CASSLWETYEQYF. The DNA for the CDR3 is TGCGCCAGCAGCCTCTGGGAGACCTACGAGCAGTACTTC.

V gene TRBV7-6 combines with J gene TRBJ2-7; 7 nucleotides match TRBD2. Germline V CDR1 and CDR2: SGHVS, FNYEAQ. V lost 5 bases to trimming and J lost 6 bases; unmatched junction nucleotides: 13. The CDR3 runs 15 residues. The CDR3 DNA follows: TGTGCCAGCAGCCCCTTGGGGGGAGGGCAAGGCGAGCAGTACTTC. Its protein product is CASSPLGGGQGEQYF.

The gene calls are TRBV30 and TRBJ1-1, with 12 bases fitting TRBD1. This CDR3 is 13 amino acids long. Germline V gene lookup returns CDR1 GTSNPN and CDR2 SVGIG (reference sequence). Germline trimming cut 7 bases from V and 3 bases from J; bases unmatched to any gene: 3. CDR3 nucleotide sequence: TGTGCCTTCGGGGACAGGGGGCACACTGAAGCTTTCTTT. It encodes CAFGDRGHTEAFF.

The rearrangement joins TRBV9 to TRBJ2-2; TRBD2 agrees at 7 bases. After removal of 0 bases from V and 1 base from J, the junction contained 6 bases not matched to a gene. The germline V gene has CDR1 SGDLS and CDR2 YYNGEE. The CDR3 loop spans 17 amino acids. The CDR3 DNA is TGTGCCAGCAGCGTAGACCCTTCGGGAGGGAACACCGGGGAGCTGTTTTTT. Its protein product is CASSVDPSGGNTGELFF.

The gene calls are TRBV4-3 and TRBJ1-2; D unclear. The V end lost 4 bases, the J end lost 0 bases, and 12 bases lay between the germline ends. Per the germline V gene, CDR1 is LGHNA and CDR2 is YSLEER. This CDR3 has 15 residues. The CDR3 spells CASSPGEHTNYGYTF. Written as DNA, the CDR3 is TGCGCCAGCAGCCCCGGGGAGCATACTAACTATGGCTACACCTTC.